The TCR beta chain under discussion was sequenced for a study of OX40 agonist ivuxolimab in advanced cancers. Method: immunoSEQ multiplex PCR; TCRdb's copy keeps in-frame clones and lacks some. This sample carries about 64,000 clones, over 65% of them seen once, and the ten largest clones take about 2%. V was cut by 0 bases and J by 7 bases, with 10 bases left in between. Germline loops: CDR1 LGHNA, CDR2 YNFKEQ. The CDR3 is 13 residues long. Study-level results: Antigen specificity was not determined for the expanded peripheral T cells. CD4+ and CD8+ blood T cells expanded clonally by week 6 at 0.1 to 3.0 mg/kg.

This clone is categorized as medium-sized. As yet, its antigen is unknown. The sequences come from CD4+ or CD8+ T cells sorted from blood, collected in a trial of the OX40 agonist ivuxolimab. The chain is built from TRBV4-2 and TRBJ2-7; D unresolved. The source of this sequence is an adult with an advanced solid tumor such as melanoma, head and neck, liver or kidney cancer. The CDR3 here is CASSQEGAWEQYF. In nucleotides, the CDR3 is TGTGCCAGCAGCCAAGAAGGCGCCTGGGAGCAGTACTTC.